This TCR beta chain appears in the sequencing data of a study of response to subunit inactivated influenza vaccine. Points from the study as a whole: Each seasonal influenza vaccination recruits few new T cells, the authors suggested.

MiXCR, applied by TCRdb to the RT-PCR reads, yields one record per CDR3 protein. The sample lists about 650,000 distinct CDR3 sequences, 11% to 15% occurring once. This clonotype was seen ten or more times. As yet, its antigen is unknown. V shed 5 bases and J 8 bases; nucleotides not matched to a gene: 13. The CDR3 loop spans 15 amino acids. CDR1 is SEHNR and CDR2 is FQNEAQ in the germline V gene (reference sequence). The V call is TRBV7-9, the J call TRBJ1-2, with 8 bases that match TRBD1. Source: PBMCs from blood, taken 14 to 15 days before vaccination. The origin of this receptor is a man aged 45-65 years who received an inactivated influenza vaccine. CDR3 DNA: TGTGCCAGCAGCCCCAGGGGGCGCGGGTCTTGGGGCTACACCTTC. Protein product: CASSPRGRGSWGYTF.